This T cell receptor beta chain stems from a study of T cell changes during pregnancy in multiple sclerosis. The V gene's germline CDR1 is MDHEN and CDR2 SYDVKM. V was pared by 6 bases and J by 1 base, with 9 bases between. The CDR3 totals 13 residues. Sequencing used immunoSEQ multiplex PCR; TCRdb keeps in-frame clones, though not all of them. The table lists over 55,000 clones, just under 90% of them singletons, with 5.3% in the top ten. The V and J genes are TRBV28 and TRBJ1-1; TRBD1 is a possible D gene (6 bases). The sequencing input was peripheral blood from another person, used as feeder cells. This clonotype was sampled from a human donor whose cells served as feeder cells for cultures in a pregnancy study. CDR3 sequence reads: CASSRGGNTEAFF. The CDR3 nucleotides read TGTGCCAGCAGCAGAGGGGGGAACACTGAAGCTTTCTTT.